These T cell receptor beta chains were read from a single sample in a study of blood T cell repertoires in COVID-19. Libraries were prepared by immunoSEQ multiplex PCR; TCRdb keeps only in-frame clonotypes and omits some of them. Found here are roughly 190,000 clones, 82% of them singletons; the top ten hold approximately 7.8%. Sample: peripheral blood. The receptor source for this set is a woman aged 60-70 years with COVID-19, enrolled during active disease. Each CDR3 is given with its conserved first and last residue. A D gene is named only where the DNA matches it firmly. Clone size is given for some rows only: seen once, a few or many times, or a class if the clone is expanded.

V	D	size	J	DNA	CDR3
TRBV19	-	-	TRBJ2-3	TGTGCCAGTAGTCCCCGGAGGGTCGGGGGCACAGATACGCAGTATTTT	CASSPRRVGGTDTQYF
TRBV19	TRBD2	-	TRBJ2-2	TGTGCCAGCGGACGGGGGGAGAACACCGGGGAGCTGTTTTTT	CASGRGENTGELFF
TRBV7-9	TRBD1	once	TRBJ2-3	TGTGCCAGCAGCCCACAGGGGGCTGGGACAGATACGCAGTATTTT	CASSPQGAGTDTQYF
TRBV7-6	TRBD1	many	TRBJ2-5	TGTGCCAGCAGCTTATTACAGGGGGCTAGGGAGACCCAGTACTTC	CASSLLQGARETQYF
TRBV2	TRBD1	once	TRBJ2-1	TGTGCCAGCGCCGTGGTGACAGGGGCCTACAATGAGCAGTTCTTC	CASAVVTGAYNEQFF
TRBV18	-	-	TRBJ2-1	TGTGCCAGCTCACCTCTCGGGTACAATGAGCAGTTCTTC	CASSPLGYNEQFF
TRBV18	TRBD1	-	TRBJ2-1	TGTGCCAGCTCACCACGGGGGACAGGGGGCCCCAATGAGCAGTTCTTC	CASSPRGTGGPNEQFF
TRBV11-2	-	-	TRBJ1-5	TGTGCCAGCAGTCCCGGCGGGACGGTGAATCAGCCCCAGCATTTT	CASSPGGTVNQPQHF
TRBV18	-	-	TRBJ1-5	TGTGCCAGCTCACCACCCTCTCGCGATCAGCCCCAGCATTTT	CASSPPSRDQPQHF
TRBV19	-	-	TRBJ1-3	TGTGCCAGTAGGGAGGACGCCTCCCACGGAAACACCATATATTTT	CASREDASHGNTIYF
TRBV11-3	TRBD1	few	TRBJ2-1	TGTGCCAGCAGCTCCGGGACAGGGGTGGACGAGCAGTTCTTC	CASSSGTGVDEQFF
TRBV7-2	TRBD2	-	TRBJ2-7	TGTGCCAGCAGCCCCGCGCTAGCGGGAGCCGAGCAGTACTTC	CASSPALAGAEQYF
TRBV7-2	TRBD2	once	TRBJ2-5	TGTGCCAGCAGCTTCAAGCGGGGGGGCCGGGAGACCCAGTACTTC	CASSFKRGGRETQYF
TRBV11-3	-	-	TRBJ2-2	TGTGCCAGCAGCTCCAAGACAGACACCGGGGAGCTGTTTTTT	CASSSKTDTGELFF
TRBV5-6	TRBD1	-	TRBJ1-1	TGTGCCAGCAGCTGGCCGGGACAGGGGGCCATGAACACTGAAGCTTTCTTT	CASSWPGQGAMNTEAFF
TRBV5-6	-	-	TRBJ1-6	TGTGCCAGCAGCTCACGAGGAGCGTTCGGGAGTAATTCACCCCTCCACTTT	CASSSRGAFGSNSPLHF